Presented here are 32 T cell receptor beta chains from one specimen sequenced in a study of T cells after yellow fever vaccination. TCRdb analysed the 5' RACE reads with MiXCR anew, one entry per CDR3 protein. This sample carries approximately 580,000 distinct CDR3 sequences, roughly 17% of them seen once, and the ten largest clones take 15% to 20%. Sequencing used PBMCs, obtained 4 to 5 days after the first yellow fever vaccination. The receptors derive from a man younger than 35 who received the YFV17D yellow fever vaccine.

This clonotype was recorded a few times. The chain links TRBV6-5 to TRBJ1-1; D call uncertain. CDR1 MNHEY and CDR2 SVGAGI come from the germline V gene. The CDR3 contains 16 residues. Trimming pared 0 bases from V and 4 bases from J, leaving 15 bases between. As DNA, the CDR3 is TGTGCCAGCAGTTACTCTTGGGCGGTGAGTGGCACTGAAGCTTTCTTT. This sequence encodes CASSYSWAVSGTEAFF.

The V call is TRBV5-1, the J call TRBJ2-6; D is unclear. The CDR3 length is 15 residues. V dropped 4 bases and J dropped 0 bases, with 8 bases sitting between them. The germline gives CDR1 SGHRS, CDR2 YFSETQ. The CDR3 DNA follows: TGCGCCAGCAGCCCGGTTCCCTCTGGGGCCAACGTCCTGACTTTC. Its protein product is CASSPVPSGANVLTF.

The gene calls are TRBV4-1 and TRBJ2-1, with D tentatively TRBD2 (5 bases). The V gene's germline CDR1 is MGHRA and CDR2 YSYEKL. V gave up 5 bases and J gave up 4 bases, with 21 bases separating them. CDR3 length equals 17 residues. CDR3 nucleotide sequence: TGCGCCAGCAGCAGACACCGCGGCGGGTCCACTTACAATGAGCAGTTCTTC. This translates into CASSRHRGGSTYNEQFF.

The chain uses TRBV6-2 or TRBV6-3 and TRBJ2-7; TRBD1 or TRBD2 may be the D gene (5 bases each). The V end lost 2 bases, the J end lost 2 bases, and 13 bases lay between the germline ends. This CDR3 comprises 15 residues. Germline lookup yields CDR1 MNHEY and CDR2 SVGEGT. CDR3: CASSYPLGDAYEQYF. For the CDR3, the DNA is TGTGCCAGCAGTTACCCGCTTGGGGACGCCTACGAGCAGTACTTC.

The chain uses TRBV7-9 and TRBJ2-1; no definite D call. Germline V lookup: CDR1 SEHNR, CDR2 FQNEAQ (reference sequence). Between the trimmed V and J ends, which lost 6 bases and 0 bases, there was a span of 6 bases. CDR3 length equals 13 residues. As DNA, the CDR3 is TGTGCCAGCAGGGAATACTCCTACAATGAGCAGTTCTTC. Residues: CASREYSYNEQFF.

This clonotype occurred a few times. The chain couples TRBV9 to TRBJ2-3; TRBD1 might be the D (5 bases). Trimming stripped 3 bases from V and 5 bases from J, with 13 bases between. The CDR3 extends over 14 amino acids. The germline CDR1 and CDR2 sequences are SGDLS and YYNGEE. DNA of the CDR3: TGTGCCAGCAGCGCGCAGGGTTTTAAAGATACGCAGTATTTT. It is translated as CASSAQGFKDTQYF.

This chain connects TRBV12-3 or TRBV12-4 to TRBJ2-1; TRBD2 matches at 11 bases. The ends lost 8 bases at V and 7 bases at J; junction bases unmatched: 7. The CDR3 runs 14 residues. The CDR3 nucleotides read TGTGCCAGCCTTAGCGGGGGGGCCCTTAATGAGCAGTTCTTC. Translating gives CASLSGGALNEQFF.

This clonotype was counted a few times. The genes are TRBV5-1 and TRBJ2-5, with 10 nucleotides matching TRBD1. Germline V gene sequence: CDR1 SGHRS, CDR2 YFSETQ. The V gene end was trimmed by 4 bases and the J gene end by 4 bases; junction bases not matched to a gene: 4. The CDR3 contains 14 residues. The CDR3 loop reads CASSVDRGRETQYF. CDR3 coding DNA: TGCGCCAGCAGCGTGGACAGGGGGAGAGAGACCCAGTACTTC.

This clonotype was detected ten times or more. The chain couples TRBV12-3 or TRBV12-4 to TRBJ2-3; D gene uncertain. The CDR3 loop spans 14 amino acids. The ends were cut back, 3 bases at V and 0 bases at J, with 7 bases in the middle. The CDR3 sequence: CASSFLPSTDTQYF. DNA of the CDR3: TGTGCCAGCAGTTTTCTCCCAAGCACAGATACGCAGTATTTT.

This clonotype appeared a few times. This chain connects TRBV18 to TRBJ1-1, with a possible D match to TRBD1 (5 bases). This CDR3 has 16 residues. Trimming pared 0 bases from V and 0 bases from J, leaving 11 bases between. Germline V lookup: CDR1 KGHSH, CDR2 LQKENI. The CDR3 region is CASSPPRTYMNTEAFF. The CDR3 region has the DNA TGTGCCAGCTCACCACCCAGGACATACATGAACACTGAAGCTTTCTTT.

The genes are TRBV30 and TRBJ2-2; 9 positions agree with TRBD1. After removal of 0 bases from V and 7 bases from J, the junction contained 3 bases not matched to a gene. Germline assignment: CDR1 GTSNPN and CDR2 SVGIG (reference sequence). The CDR3 spans 14 residues. CDR3 in DNA: TGTGCCTGGAGTGTAACAGGGGGCATCGGGGAGCTGTTTTTT. Its translation is CAWSVTGGIGELFF.

This clonotype was observed a handful of times. The chain is built from TRBV18 and TRBJ1-1; no clear D gene. V was trimmed by 1 base and J by 6 bases, leaving 12 bases between them. The CDR3 sequence is 14 residues long. The germline CDR1 and CDR2 sequences are KGHSH and LQKENI. The CDR3 is CASSPQGSGSEAFF. CDR3 nucleotide sequence: TGTGCCAGCTCACCACAGGGCTCAGGATCTGAAGCTTTCTTT. Full variable domain (rest looked up from reference TRBV18 and TRBJ1-1): NAGVMQNPRHLVRRRGQEARLRCSPMKGHSHVYWYRQLPEEGLKFMVYLQKENIIDESGMPKERFSAEFPKEGPSILRIQQVVRGDSAAYFCASSPQGSGSEAFFGQGTRLTVV.

The rearrangement joins TRBV7-2 to TRBJ2-2; 7 nucleotides agree with TRBD2. V gave up 5 bases and J gave up 0 bases; unmatched junction bases: 9. The CDR3 has 17 residues. Germline lookup yields CDR1 SGHTA and CDR2 FQGNSA. The CDR3 nucleotides read TGTGCCAGCAGCCTCGACCCCCGGGGGGCGAACACCGGGGAGCTGTTTTTT. Encoded protein: CASSLDPRGANTGELFF. The full variable domain, in which reference TRBV7-2 and TRBJ2-2 provide the parts outside the CDR3, is GAGVSQSPSNKVTEKGKDVELRCDPISGHTALYWYRQSLGQGLEFLIYFQGNSAPDKSGLPSDRFSAERTGGSVSTLTIQRTQQEDSAVYLCASSLDPRGANTGELFFGEGSRLTVL.

The chain joins TRBV7-9 to TRBJ1-2; D perhaps matches TRBD1 (6 bases). Germline lookup yields CDR1 SEHNR and CDR2 FQNEAQ (reference sequence). This CDR3 is built from 17 residues. The V and J ends lost 1 base and 4 bases respectively, with 19 bases between them. CDR3 coding DNA: TGTGCCAGCAGCTTAGATTTCTGGTACGAGGGGGGCTATGGCTACACCTTC. Translated: CASSLDFWYEGGYGYTF.

There are many counts of this clonotype. The chain couples TRBV7-2 to TRBJ2-7; TRBD2 matches at 11 bases. This CDR3 contains 14 residues. Germline V gene lookup returns CDR1 SGHTA and CDR2 FQGNSA. V lost 3 bases and J lost 3; bases outside the gene matches: 1. The CDR3, as DNA: TGTGCCAGCAGCTTGACTAGCGGGGTCTACGAGCAGTACTTC. It translates to CASSLTSGVYEQYF. Using reference TRBV7-2 and TRBJ2-7 for the parts outside the CDR3, the full variable domain is GAGVSQSPSNKVTEKGKDVELRCDPISGHTALYWYRQSLGQGLEFLIYFQGNSAPDKSGLPSDRFSAERTGGSVSTLTIQRTQQEDSAVYLCASSLTSGVYEQYFGPGTRLTVT.

The chain links TRBV6-1 to TRBJ2-5, with D possibly TRBD2 on 6 matching bases. This CDR3 is built from 13 residues. Germline loops: CDR1 MNHNS, CDR2 SASEGT. Trimming took 6 bases from V and 2 from J, leaving 10 bases between them. The CDR3 DNA is TGTGCCAGCAGCCGGACTATTCAAGAGACCCAGTACTTC. Translation: CASSRTIQETQYF.

This clonotype was recorded a few times. The chain joins TRBV5-6 to TRBJ2-3, with 10 bases matching TRBD2. V was clipped by 1 base and J by 5 bases; unmatched bases: 10. Germline V gene lookup returns CDR1 SGHDT and CDR2 YYEEEE. This CDR3 is 17 amino acids long. CDR3 amino acids: CASSLLSSGGHRDTQYF. CDR3 in DNA: TGTGCCAGCAGCTTGTTGTCTAGCGGGGGACACAGAGATACGCAGTATTTT. The variable domain in full, completed from reference TRBV5-6 and TRBJ2-3, reads DAGVTQSPTHLIKTRGQQVTLRCSPKSGHDTVSWYQQALGQGPQFIFQYYEEEERQRGNFPDRFSGHQFPNYSSELNVNALLLGDSALYLCASSLLSSGGHRDTQYFGPGTRLTVL.

This clonotype appeared a few times. The V call is TRBV4-3, the J call TRBJ2-3; D may be TRBD1 or TRBD2 (6 bases each). The CDR3 extends over 16 amino acids. The V gene lost 0 bases and the J gene lost 3 bases, with 13 bases spanning the gap. Germline V gene data show CDR1 as LGHNA and CDR2 as YSLEER. CDR3 loop: CASSQDRGGGTDTQYF. The CDR3 DNA sequence: TGCGCCAGCAGCCAAGATCGTGGAGGGGGGACAGATACGCAGTATTTT.

The J gene is TRBJ1-6, the V gene TRBV7-3, with 10 positions matching TRBD1. The CDR3 contains 16 residues. CDR1 and CDR2 (germline): SGHTA, FQGTGA. The junction had 0 bases not matched to a gene; V was cut back by 1 base and J by 3 bases. The chain's CDR3 is CASSLRDRGYNSPLHF. In nucleotides, the CDR3 is TGTGCCAGCAGCTTAAGGGACAGGGGCTATAATTCACCCCTCCACTTT. Variable domain in full (rest from reference TRBV7-3 and TRBJ1-6): GAGVSQTPSNKVTEKGKYVELRCDPISGHTALYWYRQSLGQGPEFLIYFQGTGAADDSGLPNDRFFAVRPEGSVSTLKIQRTERGDSAVYLCASSLRDRGYNSPLHFGNGTRLTVT.

The chain has TRBV27 and TRBJ2-5, with D unclear. Germline V gene sequence: CDR1 MNHEY, CDR2 SMNVEV (reference sequence). Trimming stripped 5 bases from V and 5 bases from J, with 12 bases between. The CDR3 runs to 13 residues. CDR3 nucleotides: TGTGCCAGCAGTCCTCGGACGCGGGAGACCCAGTACTTC. It is translated as CASSPRTRETQYF.

V is TRBV4-1 and J is TRBJ2-1; 12 bases agree with TRBD2. From germline, CDR1 is MGHRA and CDR2 YSYEKL. The CDR3 consists of 16 residues. With 4 bases clipped from V and 10 bases from J, the junction kept 11 bases outside the gene matches. In nucleotides, the CDR3 is TGCGCCAGCAGCCGAAGCGCTAGCGGGGGGGCGTTAGAGCAGTTCTTC. This gives the protein CASSRSASGGALEQFF.

J is TRBJ2-7 and V is TRBV6-6, with no clear D. V was clipped by 2 bases and J by 3 bases, with 5 bases between them. Germline values: CDR1 MNHNY, CDR2 SVGAGI (reference sequence). The CDR3 consists of 12 residues. As DNA, the CDR3 is TGTGCCAGCAGTTACGTGGGCTACGAGCAGTACGTC. Translating it yields CASSYVGYEQYV.

The chain combines TRBV5-1 with TRBJ2-5; D is unclear. The CDR3 is 14 residues long. Germline V gene lookup returns CDR1 SGHRS and CDR2 YFSETQ. V was clipped by 0 bases and J by 7 bases, with 13 bases between them. The CDR3 sequence is CASSLDSPRLTQYF. As DNA, the CDR3 is TGCGCCAGCAGCTTGGACAGCCCTCGATTGACCCAGTACTTC. The full variable domain, completed using reference TRBV5-1 and TRBJ2-5, is KAGVTQTPRYLIKTRGQQVTLSCSPISGHRSVSWYQQTPGQGLQFLFEYFSETQRNKGNFPGRFSGRQFSNSRSEMNVSTLELGDSALYLCASSLDSPRLTQYFGPGTRLLVL.

The chain combines TRBV28 with TRBJ1-2, with 8 bases matching TRBD1. J lost 8 bases, V lost 2 bases, and 7 bases had no gene match. The CDR3 runs 14 residues. Per the germline V gene, CDR1 is MDHEN and CDR2 is SYDVKM. The CDR3 coding sequence is TGTGCCAGCAGTTTAGGACAGGGAGTCTCGGGCTACACCTTC. Protein: CASSLGQGVSGYTF.

About this clonotype: A read error may account for a junction end that differs from germline. This chain connects TRBV20-1 to TRBJ2-2, with a possible D match to TRBD2 (5 bases). The CDR3 covers 15 residues. Germline CDR1 and CDR2: DFQATT and SNEGSKA (reference sequence). CDR3 loop: CSARSLGSNTGVLFF. In DNA, the CDR3 is TGCAGTGCTCGGTCCCTAGGTTCGAACACCGGGGTGCTGTTTTTT.

The chain joins TRBV29-1 to TRBJ1-4; D is unclear. Germline-derived CDR1 and CDR2 are SQVTM and ANQGSEA. The CDR3 has 13 amino acids. Trimming took 3 bases from V and 4 from J, leaving 9 bases between them. The CDR3 nucleotides are TGCAGCGTTGATCCAGGCCATAATGAAAAACTGTTTTTT. This encodes CSVDPGHNEKLFF.

The chain joins TRBV2 to TRBJ2-3; tentative D call: TRBD2 (6 bases). The germline gives CDR1 SNHLY, CDR2 FYNNEI. The CDR3 loop spans 13 amino acids. Trimming took off 8 bases at V and 0 bases at J, with 9 bases between the two ends. CDR3 nucleotide sequence: TGTGCCAGCTCCCGGGAGAGCACAGATACGCAGTATTTT. Translation: CASSRESTDTQYF.

This clonotype came up a few times. The CDR3 DNA is TGTGCCAGCAGCCCCACCCGCAGGGGCGAGCAGTACGTC. Translation: CASSPTRRGEQYV. The chain joins TRBV7-9 to TRBJ2-7, with D perhaps matching TRBD1 (6 bases). Trimming removed 5 bases from V and 6 bases from J, with 14 bases in between. From germline, CDR1 is SEHNR and CDR2 FQNEAQ (reference sequence). This CDR3 contains 13 residues.

This clonotype was counted between two and nine times. The rearrangement joins TRBV11-3 to TRBJ2-3; TRBD1 matches at 9 bases. Germline CDR1 and CDR2: SGHNT and YENEEA. The V segment lost 3 bases and the J segment 4 bases; nucleotides outside the gene matches: 8. The CDR3 runs 16 residues. CDR3 protein: CASSFGATGGPDTQYF. Written as DNA, the CDR3 is TGTGCCAGCAGCTTCGGGGCGACAGGGGGACCAGATACGCAGTATTTT.

The V and J genes are TRBV18 and TRBJ2-7; TRBD2 matches 7 bases. The CDR3 has 13 amino acids. The V segment lost 5 bases and the J segment 2 bases; nucleotides outside the gene matches: 3. Germline CDR1 and CDR2: KGHSH and LQKENI. The CDR3 coding sequence is TGTGCCAGCTCAAGAGGGACTACCTACGAGCAGTACTTC. This translates into CASSRGTTYEQYF.

There are many counts of this clonotype. V is TRBV9 and J is TRBJ2-5; D is perhaps TRBD1 or TRBD2 (6 bases each). CDR1 SGDLS and CDR2 YYNGEE come from the germline V gene. The CDR3 covers 15 residues. Trimming cost V 0 bases and J 4 bases, with 13 bases left between them. In nucleotides, the CDR3 is TGTGCCAGCAGCGTAGCTTTGGGGGGCGCAGAGACCCAGTACTTC. Translated, it gives CASSVALGGAETQYF. Combining the CDR3 with reference TRBV9 and TRBJ2-5 gives the whole variable domain DSGVTQTPKHLITATGQRVTLRCSPRSGDLSVYWYQQSLDQGLQFLIQYYNGEERAKGNILERFSAQQFPDLHSELNLSSLELGDSALYFCASSVALGGAETQYFGPGTRLLVL.

V and J are TRBV10-1 and TRBJ2-5; 12 bases are a match to TRBD2. Germline loops: CDR1 WNHNN, CDR2 SYGVQD (reference sequence). The CDR3 is made up of 14 amino acids. The junction had 3 bases not matched to a gene; V was cut back by 4 bases and J by 6 bases. The CDR3 nucleotides are TGCGCCAGCAGTGGGACTAGCGGGGATCAGACCCAGTACTTC. Translated: CASSGTSGDQTQYF.